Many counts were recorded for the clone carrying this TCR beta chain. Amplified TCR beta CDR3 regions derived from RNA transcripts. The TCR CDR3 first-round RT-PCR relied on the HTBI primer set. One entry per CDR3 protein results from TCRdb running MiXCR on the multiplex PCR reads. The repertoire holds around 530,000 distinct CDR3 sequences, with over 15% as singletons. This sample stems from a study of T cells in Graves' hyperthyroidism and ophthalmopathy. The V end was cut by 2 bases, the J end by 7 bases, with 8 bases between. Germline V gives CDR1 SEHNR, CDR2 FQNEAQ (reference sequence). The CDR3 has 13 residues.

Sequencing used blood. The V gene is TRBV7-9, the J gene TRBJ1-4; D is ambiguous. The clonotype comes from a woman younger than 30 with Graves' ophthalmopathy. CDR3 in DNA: TGTGCCAGCAGCTTACAGTGGGGTGAAAAACTGTTTTTT. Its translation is CASSLQWGEKLFF.